This record concerns one TCR beta chain sequence. This sample was taken from a study of T cells in Graves' hyperthyroidism and ophthalmopathy. The CDR3 contains 16 residues. The V gene end was trimmed by 3 bases and the J gene end by 5 bases; junction bases not matched to a gene: 9. The TCR beta CDR3 regions underwent amplification using RNA transcripts as the source. Using the HTBI primer set, a first-round RT-PCR was run on the TCR CDR3. TCRdb re-called the multiplex PCR reads through MiXCR, storing one row per CDR3 protein. The data contain nearly 600,000 distinct CDR3 sequences, over 12% of them singletons.

The chain joins TRBV12-3 or TRBV12-4 to TRBJ2-2, with TRBD1 matching 7 bases. This TCR came from a woman between 18 and 29 years old with Graves' ophthalmopathy. Sequenced input: blood. In DNA form, the CDR3 reads TGTGCCAGCAGTTTGAATCCTTACAGGGGAACCGGGGAGCTGTTTTTT. It specifies CASSLNPYRGTGELFF.